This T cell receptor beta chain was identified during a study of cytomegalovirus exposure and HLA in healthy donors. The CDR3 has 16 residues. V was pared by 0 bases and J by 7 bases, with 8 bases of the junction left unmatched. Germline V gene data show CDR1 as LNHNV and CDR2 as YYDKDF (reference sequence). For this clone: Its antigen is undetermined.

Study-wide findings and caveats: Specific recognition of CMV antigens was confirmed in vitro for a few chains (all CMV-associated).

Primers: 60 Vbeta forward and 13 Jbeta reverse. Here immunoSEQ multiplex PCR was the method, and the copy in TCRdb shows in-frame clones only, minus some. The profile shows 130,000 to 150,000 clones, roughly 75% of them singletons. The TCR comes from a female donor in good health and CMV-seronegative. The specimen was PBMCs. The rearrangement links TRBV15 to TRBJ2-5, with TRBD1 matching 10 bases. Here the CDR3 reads CATSRDLIGTGATQYF. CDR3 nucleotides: TGTGCCACCAGCAGAGATTTGATAGGGACAGGGGCGACCCAGTACTTC.